This T cell receptor beta chain was sequenced for a study of a mutant IDH1 vaccine in newly diagnosed glioma (dated by TCRdb to about 2021). With regard to the full study: Patients received eight vaccinations in weeks 1, 3, 5, 7, 11, 15, 19 and 23, corresponding to visits V03 through V10. In the chemotherapy-containing groups, vaccination started alongside temozolomide cycles, whereas in patients who had radiotherapy alone it started 4-6 weeks after radiotherapy. Of the approximately 33 treated patients, around 62% were male and 37.5% were female, and a mean age of 40.4 years was recorded. Prior to enrollment, patients had been given standard therapy consisting of radiotherapy alone, temozolomide alone, or radiochemotherapy with temozolomide, with the combination given to most patients. Peripheral blood was drawn at six visits: V03 (baseline), V05, V07, V10, V12 and V13. For exploratory analyses, about two dozen treated patients had longitudinal TCRB deep sequencing done wherever samples were available. What the research found in general, with its limitations: Availability determined which PBMC samples were chosen for TCRB deep sequencing. Pseudoprogression appeared unrelated to alterations in the top peripheral T cell clonotypes detected by TCRB sequencing. Immune responses induced by the vaccine were seen in 90% to 95% of patients across multiple MHC alleles. The authors stated that sample limitations prevented analyses of patient blood samples from being reproduced.

Explained via the paper, the time point label denotes: week 23, last vaccination. Each vaccine dose was 300 ug of a 20-mer mutant IDH1 peptide in Montanide, given subcutaneously with topical imiquimod. Newly diagnosed WHO grade 3 or 4 IDH1-mutant astrocytomas showing loss of nuclear ATRX were present in the donors. The samples were drawn from NOA16, a multicentre, single-arm, open-label phase I trial in Germany that tested a mutant IDH1 peptide vaccine in humans for the first time. Genomic DNA for TCRB sequencing was isolated from EDTA blood with the DNeasy Blood and Tissue Kit. Worth noting for this clone: No cognate antigen has been identified for it. Base qualities were left out, and no much larger clone turns up one base away.

From a lookup of the germline V gene (reference sequence), CDR1 and CDR2 are MNHEY and SMNVEV. The CDR3, from cysteine to phenylalanine, totals 21 residues. The retained sequence is limited to the CDR3, 63 bases, with the frame set at the first base. Trimming takes 5 bases off V and 2 bases off J; junction bases not matched to a gene: 25. The library was obtained by the immunoSEQ multiplex PCR assay. The hsTCRB Kit was used according to the manufacturer's protocol to amplify rearranged TCR beta chain sequences. Sequencing of TCRB libraries was carried out on an Illumina MiSeq. The authors' analysis ran thus. The proprietary platform of the kit vendor was used for demultiplexing, trimming and gene mapping. TCRdb's version of the immuneACCESS table is confined to in-frame rearrangements and falls short of the full clone set. An unresolved V gene accounts for under half of the shortfall where checked; the remainder is of unknown origin. V and J calls and clone size come straight from that table; D and trimming were deduced from the DNA. This sample is represented by about 81,000 clones; 65% to 90% of them were singletons. The leading ten clones occupy approximately 2.1% of the sample.

The clonotype was recovered from a young man with glioma. Some clones in this sample may be carry-over from other donors' samples. This sample comprised PBMCs, obtained from a glioma patient whose treatment included an IDH1 peptide vaccine. The rearranged chain carries TRBV27 and TRBJ2-3; 7 central nucleotides agree with TRBD1. At the DNA level, the sequence is TGTGCCAGCAGTAACTACAGGAGGACAGGACCTGGACGACGATTCACAGATACGCAGTATTTT. This codes for CASSNYRRTGPGRRFTDTQYF.